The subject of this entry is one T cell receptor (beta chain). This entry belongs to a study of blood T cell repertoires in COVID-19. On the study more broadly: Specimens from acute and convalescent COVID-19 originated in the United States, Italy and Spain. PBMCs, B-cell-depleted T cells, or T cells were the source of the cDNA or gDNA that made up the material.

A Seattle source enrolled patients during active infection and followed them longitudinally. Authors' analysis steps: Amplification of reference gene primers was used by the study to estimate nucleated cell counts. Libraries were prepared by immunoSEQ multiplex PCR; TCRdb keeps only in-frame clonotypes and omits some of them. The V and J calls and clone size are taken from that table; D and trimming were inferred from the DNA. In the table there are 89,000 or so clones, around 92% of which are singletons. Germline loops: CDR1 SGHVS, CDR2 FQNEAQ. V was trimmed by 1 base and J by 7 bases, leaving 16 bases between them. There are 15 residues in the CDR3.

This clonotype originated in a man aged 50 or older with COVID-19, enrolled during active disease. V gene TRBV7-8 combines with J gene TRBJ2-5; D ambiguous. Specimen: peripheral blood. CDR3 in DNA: TGTGCCAGCAGCTTAGAAAACCTCGGGTCGGCGACCCAGTACTTC. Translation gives CASSLENLGSATQYF.